The 9 T cell receptor beta chains listed next were all sequenced from one sample in a study of blood T cell repertoires in COVID-19. The protocol was immunoSEQ multiplex PCR, while the TCRdb copy is restricted to in-frame clones and leaves out a portion. The sample has 100,000 to 150,000 clones; around 81% are singletons. Material: peripheral blood. The source of these receptors is a man aged 25-45 years with COVID-19, enrolled during active disease.

The chain joins TRBV14 to TRBJ1-2; D is unresolved. This CDR3 comprises 12 residues. V was pared by 7 bases and J by 4 bases, with 10 bases between. Germline CDR1 SGHDN, CDR2 FVKESK. The CDR3 reads CASTAGSYGYTF. CDR3 bases: TGTGCCAGCACCGCGGGGAGCTATGGCTACACCTTC.

This clone has just one count. The chain recombines TRBV15 with TRBJ1-3, with D possibly TRBD1 on 5 matching bases. CDR3 length equals 16 residues. Deletions cut 1 base from V and 0 bases from J, with 10 bases between. The germline V gene encodes CDR1 LNHNV and CDR2 YYDKDF (reference sequence). The CDR3: CATSRGQPSSGNTIYF. The CDR3 region has the DNA TGTGCCACCAGCAGAGGACAGCCAAGCTCTGGAAACACCATATATTTT.

This chain's CDR3 is CASSGQGAGNTIYF. In DNA, the CDR3 is TGTGCCAGCAGCGGCCAGGGCGCAGGAAACACCATATATTTT. This chain connects TRBV6-5 to TRBJ1-3, with D possibly being TRBD1 (5 bases). The germline V gene has CDR1 MNHEY and CDR2 SVGAGI. There are 14 residues in the CDR3. The V end lost 6 bases, the J end lost 4 bases, and 13 bases lay between the germline ends.

CDR3 in amino acids: CASSLIAGEAFF. CDR3 sequence (DNA): TGTGCCAGCAGTTTAATCGCAGGAGAAGCTTTCTTT. This chain joins TRBV12-3 or TRBV12-4 and TRBJ1-1; unclear D gene. The CDR3 contains 12 residues. V was shortened by 2 bases and J by 8 bases, with 9 bases between the two germline ends.

V usage is TRBV6-6 and J usage is TRBJ1-1, with 7 nucleotides matching TRBD1. The J segment lost 0 bases and the V segment lost 6 bases, leaving 7 bases of the junction unmatched. Germline lookup yields CDR1 MNHNY and CDR2 SVGAGI (reference sequence). CDR3 length: 15 residues. The CDR3 DNA reads TGTGCCAGCAGCCGACAGGGTGGGATGAACACTGAAGCTTTCTTT. Protein: CASSRQGGMNTEAFF.

The V and J genes are TRBV19 and TRBJ1-3, with a tentative D call TRBD1 (5 bases). CDR3 length: 16 amino acids. The ends were cut back, 2 bases at V and 4 bases at J, with 15 bases in the middle. From germline, CDR1 is LNHDA and CDR2 SQIVND (reference sequence). In DNA form, the CDR3 reads TGTGCCAGTAGTATAACTGGCTGGGGCCAAGGAAACACCATATATTTT. This sequence encodes CASSITGWGQGNTIYF.

The CDR3 bases are TGTGCCAGCAGCCCGGACAGGGTGACAGATACGCAGTATTTT. This translates into CASSPDRVTDTQYF. The chain employs TRBV27 and TRBJ2-3; 8 bases map to TRBD1. The CDR3 has 14 amino acids. V was clipped by 6 bases and J by 3 bases; unmatched bases: 5. CDR1 is MNHEY, CDR2 SMNVEV, per germline (reference sequence).

The rearrangement joins TRBV9 to TRBJ1-4, with D possibly matching TRBD1 (5 bases). This CDR3 has 15 amino acids. Germline CDR1 reads SGDLS; CDR2 reads YYNGEE. V was trimmed by 4 bases and J by 4 bases, leaving 14 bases between them. The CDR3, as DNA: TGTGCCAGCAGCCCTCGGGGGACGGATAATGAAAAACTGTTTTTT. Amino acids: CASSPRGTDNEKLFF.

This clone is a singleton in its sample. V gene TRBV12-3 or TRBV12-4 combines with J gene TRBJ2-2; TRBD1 is a possible D gene (5 bases). V was pared by 6 bases and J by 6 bases, with 11 bases between. The length of the CDR3 is 13 residues. As DNA, the CDR3 is TGTGCCAGCAGCTACAGGTTCCCCGGGGAGCTGTTTTTT. This gives the protein CASSYRFPGELFF.